The rows below give T cell receptor beta chains drawn from one sample of a study of molecular identifiers for immune sequencing clone quantification. Each CDR3 protein gets one entry after TCRdb re-called the PCR reads with MiXCR. This sample has approximately 670,000 distinct CDR3 sequences, with about 20% found just once. Input material: naive CD8+ T cells from blood, with Jurkat cell RNA spiked in. The receptors stem from a human donor in good health. Some libraries in this study had Jurkat cell RNA spiked in. The CDR3 runs from the conserved cysteine through the conserved F or W. The order of the fields is CDR3 length, V gene, J gene, D gene, clone size, CDR3 protein, CDR3 DNA. A D gene is named only where the DNA matches it firmly. Clone size is given for some rows only: seen once, a few or many times, or a class if the clone is expanded.

16,TRBV7-2,TRBJ2-7,-,few,CASRPQGAGGRYEQYF,TGTGCCAGCAGGCCCCAGGGGGCGGGAGGCCGTTACGAGCAGTACTTC
15,TRBV4-2,TRBJ2-1,TRBD2,-,CASSQGDYSYNEQFF,TGTGCCAGCAGCCAAGGGGACTACTCCTACAATGAGCAGTTCTTC
16,TRBV19,TRBJ2-3,TRBD1,many,CASSIGERGLGDTQYF,TGTGCCAGTAGTATAGGAGAGAGGGGGCTAGGAGATACGCAGTATTTT
13,TRBV19,TRBJ2-7,TRBD1,-,CAVRTGGFDEQYF,TGTGCCGTACGGACAGGGGGCTTCGACGAGCAGTACTTC
15,TRBV3-1,TRBJ2-5,TRBD1,many,CASSLTSGTEETQYF,TGTGCCAGCAGCTTAACCTCAGGGACAGAAGAGACCCAGTACTTC
13,TRBV12-3/TRBV12-4,TRBJ2-5,-,once,CASSLLELETQYF,TGTGCCAGCAGTCTTTTGGAGTTGGAGACCCAGTACTTC
12,TRBV6-2/TRBV6-3,TRBJ2-2,-,few,CASSREFGELFF,TGTGCCAGCAGTAGGGAGTTCGGGGAGCTGTTTTTT
18,TRBV27,TRBJ2-3,TRBD1,-,CASSLFGARQGVADTQYF,TGTGCCAGCAGTTTATTTGGGGCCCGACAGGGAGTTGCAGATACGCAGTATTTT
16,TRBV24-1,TRBJ2-3,-,many,CATSDFVGTSTDTQYF,TGTGCCACCAGTGATTTCGTCGGAACTAGCACAGATACGCAGTATTTT
13,TRBV20-1,TRBJ2-1,-,few,CSAGGRFVRWPFF,TGCAGTGCCGGGGGGCGATTCGTAAGGTGGCCGTTCTTC
12,TRBV6-2/TRBV6-3,TRBJ1-1,-,many,CASSIGQAEAFF,TGTGCCAGCAGTATTGGACAAGCTGAAGCTTTCTTT
14,TRBV30,TRBJ2-7,-,few,CAWSVLKGRNEQYF,TGTGCCTGGAGTGTACTCAAGGGGAGAAACGAGCAGTACTTC
13,TRBV27,TRBJ1-5,-,many,CASSLQGWQPQHF,TGTGCCAGCAGTTTGCAGGGATGGCAGCCCCAGCATTTT
15,TRBV27,TRBJ1-1,TRBD1,many,CASSPQGQGWTEAFF,TGTGCCAGCAGTCCACAGGGACAGGGTTGGACTGAAGCTTTCTTT